The rows below give T cell receptor beta chains drawn from one sample of a study of chemoradiotherapy in HPV16-positive cancers. Clones were read by immunoSEQ multiplex PCR, and TCRdb kept only the in-frame ones, dropping some. The top ten hold under 1.2% of the sample, which has over 10,000 clones, roughly four fifths seen once. Sampling was done from a patient who underwent chemoradiotherapy. The receptors stem from a human donor with HPV-associated anogenital cancer. Each CDR3 is given with its conserved first and last residue. Each record gives: J gene, CDR3 length, V gene, CDR3 protein.

TRBJ2-2	16	TRBV7-2	CASTTPGLGVAGELFF
TRBJ1-1	14	TRBV5-4	CASSISWGNTEAFF
TRBJ1-1	15	TRBV2	CASSELGGGNTEAFF
TRBJ2-7	13	TRBV27	CASSPRPPYEQYF
TRBJ1-2	14	TRBV6-5	CASSYTRESNGYTF
-	13	TRBV6-1	CAIERDSAYEQYF
TRBJ2-6	18	TRBV9	CASSSLPIDGGRANVLTF
TRBJ2-3	15	TRBV5-6	CASSLAAGTGDTQYF
TRBJ2-3	18	TRBV5-1	CASSFGLAGGPSTDTQYF
TRBJ2-1	12	TRBV6-6	CASSPYRTEQFF
TRBJ1-5	13	TRBV6-4	CASSEGARQPQHF
TRBJ2-7	16	TRBV15	CATSTLAGRSSYEQYF
TRBJ2-7	16	TRBV19	CASSTPGTEEFYEQYF
TRBJ2-7	13	TRBV5-6	CASRVTGVHEQYF
TRBJ2-7	16	TRBV5-1	CASSFWGGDGPYEQYF
TRBJ2-3	14	TRBV7-9	CASSRSGVTDTQYF
TRBJ1-2	12	TRBV6-1	CASSAGSYGYTF
TRBJ2-1	12	TRBV29-1	CSGGASYNEQFF
TRBJ2-7	14	TRBV5-5	CASSFGTGWYEQYF
TRBJ2-7	13	TRBV28	CASSLTLFYEQYF
TRBJ2-7	16	TRBV7-9	CASSLGTSGDTYEQYF
TRBJ1-5	14	TRBV4-2	CASSQETSNQPQHF
TRBJ1-3	18	TRBV23-1	CASSQGVLAGPSGNTIYF
TRBJ1-2	15	TRBV6-5	CASSYLGRGSSGYTF
TRBJ1-4	13	TRBV19	CASTPGGREKLFF
TRBJ1-1	12	TRBV4-3	CASSARDTEAFF
TRBJ2-3	18	TRBV14	CASSQDGSGGFSTDTQYF
TRBJ2-7	16	TRBV18	CASSPPSPSGAYEQYF
TRBJ2-3	15	TRBV5-6	CASSLGDRGTDTQYF
TRBJ1-5	14	TRBV19	CASSMGQPNQPQHF
TRBJ1-2	16	TRBV27	CASSSYRTGGQTGYTF
TRBJ2-1	14	TRBV19	CASSLRTGGNEQFF
TRBJ1-6	15	TRBV4-3	CASRKSGSYNSPLHF
TRBJ2-4	12	TRBV2	CASSDYRGVGYF
TRBJ2-1	15	TRBV11-2	CASSLRGSPYNEQFF
TRBJ2-1	14	TRBV7-9	CASSLGDLNNEQFF
TRBJ1-5	13	TRBV14	CASSPTRLSPQHF
TRBJ2-3	13	TRBV15	CATREASTDTQYF
TRBJ1-1	14	TRBV11-2	CASSPGRGNTEAFF
TRBJ2-2	17	TRBV7-6	CASSLDAPGTLSGELFF
TRBJ1-1	11	TRBV29-1	CSVVVQVEAFF